Described below is a single TCR beta chain sequence and its context. Its specificity is unknown. A read error may account for a junction end that differs from germline. These data come from a study of tumor and adjacent non-tumor tissue in lung cancer. On the study more broadly: Aged about 31 to 85 years, patients included roughly eleven men and several women with stage I to III disease.

The CDR3 has 16 residues. Germline values: CDR1 MGHRA, CDR2 YSYEKL. RNA was extracted from bulk tissue without any cell sorting. More than 3 cm separated this lung sample from the edge of the tumor. Donors were chemotherapy-naive, newly diagnosed lung cancer surgical patients in China, August–late 2014. Three rounds of nested PCR, following a modified ARM-PCR protocol, produced the TCRbeta library. From the multiplex PCR reads, TCRdb called clonotypes with MiXCR, one entry per CDR3 protein. The sample holds some 80,000 distinct CDR3 sequences, about 80% seen once. Study conclusions and caveats: Patients with more diverse tumor TCRs had worse survival.

The TCR originated in a man between 65 and 85 years old with non-small cell lung cancer. Sequencing input: distant non-tumor lung tissue. The chain couples TRBV4-1 to TRBJ2-2; 13 nucleotides match TRBD2. This chain's CDR3 is CASNQLAGGPDGELFF. CDR3 in DNA: TGCGCCAGCAACCAACTAGCGGGGGGGCCCGACGGGGAACTGTTTTTT.